The sequence of this T cell receptor (beta chain) was determined in a study of blood T cell repertoires in COVID-19. The method was immunoSEQ multiplex PCR; TCRdb's version includes in-frame clones alone and lacks a portion of them. The sample lists 50,000 to 75,000 clones; approximately 80% were seen once. Germline V gene lookup returns CDR1 LNHDA and CDR2 SQIVND (reference sequence). V lost 5 bases, J lost 6 bases, and 13 bases lay in between. The CDR3 sequence is 14 residues long. This chain joins TRBV19 and TRBJ1-4; a possible D gene is TRBD1 (6 bases). The sample was peripheral blood. The TCR was taken from a man at least 80 years old with active or convalescent COVID-19. CDR3 in DNA: TGTGCCAGTAGTTGGGCAGGGGCGGATGAAAAACTGTTTTTT. It translates to CASSWAGADEKLFF.